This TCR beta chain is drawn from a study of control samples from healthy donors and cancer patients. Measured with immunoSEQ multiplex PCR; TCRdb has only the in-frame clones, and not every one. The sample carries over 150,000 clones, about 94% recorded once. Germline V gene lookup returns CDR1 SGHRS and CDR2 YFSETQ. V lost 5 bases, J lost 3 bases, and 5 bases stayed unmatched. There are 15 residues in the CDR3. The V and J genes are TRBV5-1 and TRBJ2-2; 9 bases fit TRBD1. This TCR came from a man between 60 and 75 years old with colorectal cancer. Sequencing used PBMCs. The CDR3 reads CASRGGQGDTGELFF. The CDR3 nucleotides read TGCGCCAGCAGAGGGGGACAGGGAGACACCGGGGAGCTGTTTTTT. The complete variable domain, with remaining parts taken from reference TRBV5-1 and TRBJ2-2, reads KAGVTQTPRYLIKTRGQQVTLSCSPISGHRSVSWYQQTPGQGLQFLFEYFSETQRNKGNFPGRFSGRQFSNSRSEMNVSTLELGDSALYLCASRGGQGDTGELFFGEGSRLTVL.